The source of this T cell receptor (beta chain) is a study of T cell responses to AZD1222 COVID-19 vaccine. Broader study findings: Clonal diversity may have been underestimated in mostly white British donors. Dominant CD4 TCR responses targeted spike regions 160-218 and 743-854. Sampled repertoires all dated from after the peak T cell response. Only a handful of people who got AZD1222 tested seropositive at baseline.

Points on this clone: No antigen is known for it.

V dropped 3 bases and J dropped 4 bases, with 4 bases sitting between them. The germline V gene encodes CDR1 MDHEN and CDR2 SYDVKM. The CDR3 is 12 residues long. Sequencing was performed with immunoSEQ multiplex PCR; in TCRdb, only in-frame clones are kept and a portion is missing. The table lists some 200,000 clones, 94% of them singletons. The source is an adult who received the MenACWY meningococcal vaccine as a control. V is TRBV28 and J is TRBJ1-5; D is undetermined. This sample comprised peripheral blood, obtained 28 days after the second dose of the MenACWY control vaccine. The CDR3 protein is CASSFSNQPQHF. The CDR3 nucleotides are TGTGCCAGCAGTTTTAGTAATCAGCCCCAGCATTTT.